The rows below give T cell receptor beta chains drawn from one sample of a study of blood T cell dynamics during melanoma immunotherapy. Measured with immunoSEQ multiplex PCR; TCRdb has only the in-frame clones, and not every one. The table includes about 19,000 clones, around nine tenths detected once. This material consisted of blood, taken from a patient treated with checkpoint blockade. These receptors were obtained from a human donor with melanoma. Each CDR3 is given with its conserved first and last residue. The order of the fields is J gene, clone size, D gene, V gene, CDR3 DNA, CDR3 protein. The D gene is left open where the match is weak. Clone sizes are given selectively: once, few, many, or a class where the clone is expanded.

J: TRBJ1-4; size: NA; D: TRBD1; V: TRBV28; DNA: TGTGCCAGCAGTTTTGGACAGGGCGCTGACGAAAAACTGTTTTTT; CDR3: CASSFGQGADEKLFF
J: TRBJ1-1; size: NA; D: NA; V: TRBV4-3; DNA: TGCGCCAGCAGCTATACAGGGAGGGTGGATGAAGCTTTCTTT; CDR3: CASSYTGRVDEAFF
J: TRBJ2-2; size: NA; D: NA; V: TRBV5-1; DNA: TGCGCCAGCACCCCCGGGGGAGCAGGGACCGGGGAGCTGTTTTTT; CDR3: CASTPGGAGTGELFF
J: TRBJ2-2; size: NA; D: TRBD2; V: TRBV5-1; DNA: TGCGCCAGCAGCTTGGGGCTAGCGGGAGACACCGGGGAGCTGTTTTTT; CDR3: CASSLGLAGDTGELFF
J: TRBJ1-1; size: NA; D: TRBD1; V: TRBV28; DNA: TGTGCCATCGTCGGGACAGGGGGTGAAGCTTTCTTT; CDR3: CAIVGTGGEAFF
J: TRBJ1-2; size: once; D: NA; V: TRBV2; DNA: TGTGCCAGCAGTGAATATAGAATTGGCTACACCTTC; CDR3: CASSEYRIGYTF
J: TRBJ2-3; size: NA; D: TRBD2; V: TRBV5-1; DNA: TGCGCCAGCAGCTTGGCCCCTAGCGGGAGTTACGCAGATACGCAGTATTTT; CDR3: CASSLAPSGSYADTQYF
J: TRBJ2-5; size: NA; D: TRBD1; V: TRBV19; DNA: TGTGCCAGTAGTCGGGGACAGGGGACTCAAGAGACCCAGTACTTC; CDR3: CASSRGQGTQETQYF
J: TRBJ2-3; size: NA; D: TRBD2; V: TRBV5-1; DNA: TGCGCCAGCAGCGTTGGGACTAGCGGGACGGCAGATACGCAGTATTTT; CDR3: CASSVGTSGTADTQYF
J: TRBJ1-5; size: medium-sized; D: TRBD1; V: TRBV27; DNA: TGTGCCAGTAGTTTTGGTTGGGACAGGGGGCGCGAGCCCCAGCATTTT; CDR3: CASSFGWDRGREPQHF
J: TRBJ2-1; size: NA; D: TRBD2; V: TRBV6-4; DNA: TGTGCCAGCAGGAAGACTAGCGGGGATTACAATGAGCAGTTCTTC; CDR3: CASRKTSGDYNEQFF
J: TRBJ2-2; size: NA; D: NA; V: TRBV2; DNA: TGTGCCAGCAGTGAATTTCGGGGGGAGCTGTTTTTT; CDR3: CASSEFRGELFF
J: TRBJ2-2; size: NA; D: NA; V: TRBV6-1; DNA: TGTGCCAGCAGCGACTTGAGCGGGGAGCTGTTTTTT; CDR3: CASSDLSGELFF
J: TRBJ2-3; size: NA; D: TRBD2; V: TRBV7-8; DNA: TGTGCCAGCAGCTTTGGACTAGCGGGAATCACAGATACGCAGTATTTT; CDR3: CASSFGLAGITDTQYF
J: TRBJ1-1; size: NA; D: NA; V: TRBV5-4; DNA: TGTGCCAGCAGCTTGTCCCGCACCGGACAAGACACTGAAGCTTTCTTT; CDR3: CASSLSRTGQDTEAFF
J: TRBJ2-3; size: NA; D: TRBD1; V: TRBV4-3; DNA: TGCGCCAGCAGCCAAGTCGGGACAGGGGGCGCATATGATACGCAGTATTTT; CDR3: CASSQVGTGGAYDTQYF
J: TRBJ2-7; size: NA; D: NA; V: TRBV28; DNA: TGTGCCAGCAGTTTATTAATCTCCTACGAGCAGTACTTC; CDR3: CASSLLISYEQYF
J: TRBJ1-1; size: NA; D: TRBD1; V: TRBV11-2; DNA: TGTGCCAGCAGCTTAGCCCCCGGACAGGGGAGGATAGCTTTCTTT; CDR3: CASSLAPGQGRIAFF